These 19 T cell receptor beta chains share one sample of origin, sequenced in a study of blood T cell repertoires in COVID-19. TCRdb keeps only in-frame clones here, not all; method: immunoSEQ multiplex PCR. This sample carries about 240,000 clones, about four fifths of them seen once, and the ten largest clones take more than 1.5%. The sequencing sample was made of peripheral blood. These receptors came from a man between 25 and 39 years old who had recovered from COVID-19.

This clone was detected a few times. The chain links TRBV2 to TRBJ1-5; no reliable D call. Between the trimmed V and J ends, which lost 4 bases and 0 bases, there was a span of 7 bases. The CDR3 is 14 amino acids. Germline CDR1 and CDR2: SNHLY and FYNNEI. CDR3 DNA sequence: TGTGCCAGCAGTGGTTATAATAGCAATCAGCCCCAGCATTTT. Translation: CASSGYNSNQPQHF.

V is TRBV7-9 and J is TRBJ1-1; possible D gene TRBD1, 6 bases. The CDR3 is made up of 16 amino acids. Per the germline V gene, CDR1 is SEHNR and CDR2 is FQNEAQ (reference sequence). V gave up 5 bases and J gave up 1 base, with 17 bases separating them. Here the CDR3 reads CASSDPRQGRNTEAFF. The CDR3 DNA reads TGTGCCAGCAGCGATCCCCGTCAGGGGAGGAACACTGAAGCTTTCTTT. The full variable domain, completed using reference TRBV7-9 and TRBJ1-1, is DTGVSQNPRHKITKRGQNVTFRCDPISEHNRLYWYRQTLGQGPEFLTYFQNEAQLEKSRLLSDRFSAERPKGSFSTLEIQRTEQGDSAMYLCASSDPRQGRNTEAFFGQGTRLTVV.

This clone was detected only a few times. V gene TRBV11-2 combines with J gene TRBJ1-3; TRBD1 agrees at 9 bases. The length of the CDR3 is 15 residues. J was trimmed by 0 bases and V by 4 bases; bases with no gene match: 1. Germline V gives CDR1 SGHAT, CDR2 FQNNGV. CDR3 in amino acids: CASSSGQGSGNTIYF. In DNA form, the CDR3 reads TGTGCCAGCAGCTCGGGACAGGGCTCTGGAAACACCATATATTTT.

For this clone: This sample also contains other DNA sequences that code for the same CDR3. This chain joins TRBV19 and TRBJ2-7; 9 bases agree with TRBD1. CDR3 length: 12 amino acids. V shed 6 bases and J 6 bases; nucleotides not matched to a gene: 3. The germline gives CDR1 LNHDA, CDR2 SQIVND (reference sequence). CDR3 sequence reads: CASRKTGGEQYF. The CDR3 DNA sequence: TGTGCCAGTAGGAAGACAGGGGGCGAGCAGTACTTC.

The chain couples TRBV7-2 to TRBJ1-5, with TRBD1 matching over 7 bases. Trimming took 5 bases from V and 2 from J; bases not matched to a gene: 3. Germline assignment: CDR1 SGHTA and CDR2 FQGNSA. This CDR3 spans 14 amino acids. CDR3 bases: TGTGCCAGCAGCGCTACAGGGGGCAATCAGCCCCAGCATTTT. This translates into CASSATGGNQPQHF.

J is TRBJ2-3 and V is TRBV18; D remains ambiguous. This CDR3 has 17 amino acids. The V gene lost 4 bases and the J gene lost 0 bases, with 17 bases spanning the gap. The germline CDR1 and CDR2 sequences are KGHSH and LQKENI. The DNA for the CDR3 is TGTGCCAGCTCACTAAATATAGGCGGTGGGAGCACAGATACGCAGTATTTT. It is translated as CASSLNIGGGSTDTQYF.

This rearrangement joins TRBV7-8 to TRBJ1-4, with D tentatively TRBD1 (5 bases). The germline V gene has CDR1 SGHVS and CDR2 FQNEAQ. Trimming removed 6 bases at V and 2 bases at J, with 16 bases between. This CDR3 comprises 16 residues. CDR3 in amino acids: CASRHTRGHTNEKLFF. The CDR3 DNA is TGTGCCAGCAGGCATACCCGCGGACATACTAATGAAAAACTGTTTTTT. Supplemented by reference TRBV7-8 and TRBJ1-4, the full variable domain reads GAGVSQSPRYKVAKRGQDVALRCDPISGHVSLFWYQQALGQGPEFLTYFQNEAQLDKSGLPSDRFFAERPEGSVSTLKIQRTQQEDSAVYLCASRHTRGHTNEKLFFGSGTQLSVL.

This rearrangement joins TRBV28 to TRBJ2-1, with D perhaps TRBD2 (5 bases). Trimming removed 6 bases from V and 6 bases from J, with 18 bases in between. Germline CDR1 is MDHEN and CDR2 is SYDVKM. The CDR3 extends over 15 amino acids. CDR3 DNA sequence: TGTGCCAGCAGCCCCTTAGAGCGGTTGAGCAATGAGCAGTTCTTC. Its translation is CASSPLERLSNEQFF.

This chain connects TRBV7-9 to TRBJ1-3; TRBD1 is a possible D gene (5 bases). The CDR3 is made up of 14 amino acids. Germline V gene data show CDR1 as SEHNR and CDR2 as FQNEAQ (reference sequence). Trimming cost V 6 bases and J 1 base, with 10 bases left between them. CDR3 residues: CASRETGSGNTIYF. Here the CDR3 DNA reads TGTGCCAGCAGGGAAACAGGTTCTGGAAACACCATATATTTT.

The rearrangement uses TRBV9 and TRBJ2-5; TRBD2 matches at 8 bases. Germline V gene sequence: CDR1 SGDLS, CDR2 YYNGEE. The CDR3 covers 13 residues. V was pared by 3 bases and J by 5 bases, with 3 bases of the junction left unmatched. CDR3 sequence reads: CASSAAGGETQYF. The CDR3 DNA follows: TGTGCCAGCAGCGCGGCGGGGGGCGAGACCCAGTACTTC.

V is TRBV5-4 and J is TRBJ1-4; 9 nucleotides agree with TRBD1. Trimming took 0 bases from V and 5 from J; bases not matched to a gene: 2. Germline V gene lookup returns CDR1 SGHNT and CDR2 YYREEE (reference sequence). The CDR3 is made up of 15 amino acids. The CDR3 nucleotides read TGTGCCAGCAGCTTGGGAGGACAGGGGAATGAAAAACTGTTTTTT. The encoded protein is CASSLGGQGNEKLFF.

Written as DNA, the CDR3 is TGTGCCAGCAGCAACCAGGGGATACGGGAGACCCAGTACTTC. This gives the protein CASSNQGIRETQYF. The chain couples TRBV7-9 to TRBJ2-5; TRBD1 might be the D (6 bases). Germline assignment: CDR1 SEHNR and CDR2 FQNEAQ (reference sequence). CDR3 length equals 14 residues. Trimming took 5 bases from V and 5 from J, leaving 15 bases between them.

The gene calls are TRBV6-5 and TRBJ2-1, with 13 positions matching TRBD2. V was pared by 4 bases and J by 8 bases, with 2 bases of the junction left unmatched. This CDR3 is 14 amino acids long. In germline, CDR1 is MNHEY, CDR2 SVGAGI. CDR3 region: CASSSGLAGDEQFF. CDR3 nucleotides: TGTGCCAGCAGTTCAGGACTAGCGGGGGATGAGCAGTTCTTC.

V and J are TRBV10-2 and TRBJ2-7, with TRBD1 matching 10 bases. Germline values: CDR1 WSHSY, CDR2 SAAADI. This CDR3 comprises 14 residues. The V segment lost 3 bases and the J segment 2 bases; nucleotides outside the gene matches: 1. CDR3 region: CASSDGQGAYEQYF. The CDR3 bases are TGCGCCAGCAGTGATGGACAGGGGGCCTACGAGCAGTACTTC.

V and J are TRBV2 and TRBJ2-5; TRBD1 might be the D (6 bases). V lost 6 bases and J lost 1, with 9 bases in between. Looked up from germline, CDR1 is SNHLY and CDR2 is FYNNEI. The CDR3 has 13 amino acids. Here the CDR3 DNA reads TGTGCCAGCAGGGGGGCCTTCCAAGAGACCCAGTACTTC. This sequence encodes CASRGAFQETQYF.

The chain combines TRBV2 with TRBJ1-2; D uncertain. Trimming cost V 5 bases and J 0 bases, with 13 bases left between them. Per germline, CDR1 SNHLY and CDR2 FYNNEI. This CDR3 has 15 residues. The CDR3 region has the DNA TGTGCCAGCAGTCCTCCCTCAGGCCCTAACTATGGCTACACCTTC. Its translation: CASSPPSGPNYGYTF.

J is TRBJ1-6 and V is TRBV5-8, with 8 bases identical to TRBD1. The germline V gene has CDR1 SGHTS and CDR2 YDEGEE. With V trimmed by 7 bases and J by 7 bases, 10 bases remained unmatched. The CDR3 contains 15 residues. CDR3 in DNA: TGTGCCAGCGTGGGGCAGGGGGCAAAGAATTCACCCCTCCACTTT. This encodes CASVGQGAKNSPLHF. The whole variable domain, remainder taken from reference TRBV5-8 and TRBJ1-6, is EAGVTQSPTHLIKTRGQQATLRCSPISGHTSVYWYQQALGLGLQFLLWYDEGEERNRGNFPPRFSGRQFPNYSSELNVNALELEDSALYLCASVGQGAKNSPLHFGNGTRLTVT.

The chain carries TRBV28 and TRBJ2-1; 10 bases line up with TRBD2. The CDR3 consists of 15 residues. Germline assignment: CDR1 MDHEN and CDR2 SYDVKM. V lost 2 bases, J lost 10 bases, and 8 bases stayed unmatched. This CDR3 is CASSLGAGGPREQFF. CDR3 coding DNA: TGTGCCAGCAGTTTAGGAGCGGGGGGGCCTCGGGAGCAGTTCTTC. The whole variable domain, remainder taken from reference TRBV28 and TRBJ2-1, is DVKVTQSSRYLVKRTGEKVFLECVQDMDHENMFWYRQDPGLGLRLIYFSYDVKMKEKGDIPEGYSVSREKKERFSLILESASTNQTSMYLCASSLGAGGPREQFFGPGTRLTVL.

This clone occurred once. This sequence joins TRBV6-5 and TRBJ2-7; 9 nucleotides agree with TRBD1. The CDR3 covers 13 residues. Germline V gene data show CDR1 as MNHEY and CDR2 as SVGAGI. The V gene end was trimmed by 5 bases and the J gene end by 5 bases; junction bases not matched to a gene: 4. The CDR3 protein is CASSRTGVDEQYV. CDR3 nucleotide sequence: TGTGCCAGCAGTCGGACAGGGGTTGACGAGCAGTACGTC.